The source of this T cell receptor (beta chain) is a study of blood T cell repertoires in COVID-19. Study summary: The United States, Italy and Spain were the sources of the acute and convalescent COVID-19 samples. PBMCs, B-cell-depleted T cells, or T cells provided the cDNA or gDNA that made up the material.

This clone has only a few counts. Authors' analysis steps: Amplification with reference gene primers provided the estimates of nucleated cell counts. Profiling relied on immunoSEQ multiplex PCR, and the TCRdb table lists in-frame clones only, not all of them. The V and J calls and clone size were taken over from that table, and D and trimming were inferred from the DNA. The sample lists under 130,000 clones, more than 85% occurring once. The trim removed 4 bases at V and 10 bases at J, leaving 10 bases unmatched. Germline CDR1 LNHDA, CDR2 SQIVND (reference sequence). This CDR3 is built from 16 residues.

The rearrangement links TRBV19 to TRBJ1-6, with 10 bases aligning to TRBD1. The source is a human donor in a cohort sampled during active COVID-19. Sequencing was performed on peripheral blood. The CDR3 region has the DNA TGTGCCAGTAGTACCAGACAGGGGGCATATATGTCACCCCTCCACTTT. Translated: CASSTRQGAYMSPLHF.